Below, 17 T cell receptor beta chains from the same sample are listed, as sequenced in a study of immune evolution from preneoplasia to lung adenocarcinoma. Sequencing was performed with immunoSEQ multiplex PCR; in TCRdb, only in-frame clones are kept and a portion is missing. The sample holds under 8,500 clones; 80% to 85% are singletons and the top ten take just over 8%. The specimen sequenced was FFPE invasive lung adenocarcinoma tissue. The receptors come from a person in their fifties with lung adenocarcinoma.

The chain carries TRBV5-1 and TRBJ2-5; D could derive from TRBD1 or TRBD2 (5 bases each). CDR3 length equals 15 residues. The germline CDR1 and CDR2 sequences are SGHRS and YFSETQ. V lost 0 bases and J 4 bases, leaving 13 bases between the germline ends. CDR3 loop: CASSLAGHRVETQYF. DNA of the CDR3: TGCGCCAGCAGCTTGGCGGGGCACCGGGTAGAGACCCAGTACTTC.

This clone has just a few counts. The chain uses TRBV7-6 and TRBJ1-2; TRBD1 matches 12 bases. The CDR3 runs to 14 residues. Germline V gives CDR1 SGHVS, CDR2 FNYEAQ. The J segment lost 8 bases and the V segment lost 5 bases, leaving 6 bases of the junction unmatched. CDR3 coding DNA: TGTGCCAGCAGCCCAGGGACAGGGGGCGTGGGCTACACCTTC. As protein: CASSPGTGGVGYTF.

The chain joins TRBV28 to TRBJ1-3, with a tentative D call TRBD1 (5 bases). The CDR3 extends over 16 amino acids. The V and J ends lost 7 bases and 2 bases respectively, with 18 bases between them. Germline CDR1 and CDR2: MDHEN and SYDVKM. The CDR3 loop is CASIEQRGIPGNTIYF. The CDR3 DNA is TGTGCCAGCATCGAGCAACGGGGGATCCCTGGAAACACCATATATTTT.

This chain links TRBV10-3 with TRBJ2-2; perhaps D is TRBD1 or TRBD2 (5 bases each). The CDR3 loop spans 15 amino acids. Germline CDR1 is ENHRY and CDR2 is SYGVKD. Trimming left V 5 bases short and J 2 bases short, with 12 bases between. CDR3 sequence reads: CAISPSGDNTGELFF. Here the CDR3 DNA reads TGTGCCATCAGTCCTTCCGGGGACAACACCGGGGAGCTGTTTTTT.

This sequence joins TRBV7-3 and TRBJ2-3; 7 bases match TRBD2. CDR3 size: 15 residues. V lost 3 bases to trimming and J lost 1 base; unmatched junction nucleotides: 4. Germline CDR1 and CDR2: SGHTA and FQGTGA. CDR3: CASSFDAGGTDTQYF. CDR3 DNA sequence: TGTGCCAGCAGCTTTGATGCGGGGGGCACAGATACGCAGTATTTT.

The chain uses TRBV4-2 and TRBJ2-3; 12 nucleotides align to TRBD2. V lost 3 bases, J lost 0 bases, and 10 bases stayed unmatched. The CDR3 spans 19 residues. The germline CDR1 and CDR2 sequences are LGHNA and YNFKEQ. The CDR3 DNA reads as TGTGCCAGCAGCCAGGAACCTAGCGGGGGGGCGGGGAGCACAGATACGCAGTATTTT. Translation gives CASSQEPSGGAGSTDTQYF.

This clone was counted once. The chain links TRBV7-2 to TRBJ2-1; TRBD2 matches 13 bases. CDR1 is SGHTA, CDR2 FQGNSA, per germline. This CDR3 spans 15 amino acids. Unmatched junction bases numbered 7, after V lost 5 bases and J lost 9 bases. The CDR3 protein is CASSLTSGRDGEQFF. CDR3 DNA: TGTGCCAGCAGCCTTACTAGCGGGAGGGACGGTGAGCAGTTCTTC.

V is TRBV18 and J is TRBJ2-7; D is ambiguous. CDR3 length: 12 amino acids. CDR1 KGHSH and CDR2 LQKENI come from the germline V gene. Trimming cost V 2 bases and J 1 base, with 3 bases left between them. The CDR3 protein is CASSPGSYEQYF. The CDR3 bases are TGTGCCAGCTCACCAGGGTCCTACGAGCAGTACTTC.

The V and J genes are TRBV28 and TRBJ1-1; D remains ambiguous. CDR3 length equals 14 residues. Germline V gene data show CDR1 as MDHEN and CDR2 as SYDVKM. V lost 6 bases and J 4 bases, leaving 15 bases between the germline ends. Here the CDR3 DNA reads TGTGCCAGCAGACCGGAAGGGTGGAGCACTGAAGCTTTCTTT. It codes for CASRPEGWSTEAFF.

The V gene is TRBV6-1, the J gene TRBJ2-1, with a weak D call TRBD1 (6 bases). The CDR3 extends over 11 amino acids. The germline V gene encodes CDR1 MNHNS and CDR2 SASEGT. Trimming removed 6 bases from V and 8 bases from J, with 8 bases in between. As DNA, the CDR3 is TGTGCCAGCAGCAGGGGTTATGAGCAGTTCTTC. Translation: CASSRGYEQFF.

This chain uses TRBV14 with TRBJ1-1; D is ambiguous. V lost 4 bases, J lost 0 bases, and 12 bases lay in between. CDR1 is SGHDN and CDR2 is FVKESK in the germline V gene. The length of the CDR3 is 15 residues. The CDR3 DNA sequence: TGTGCCAGCAGCCCAGGAGCTATCATGAACACTGAAGCTTTCTTT. This translates into CASSPGAIMNTEAFF. Full variable domain (missing parts from reference TRBV14 and TRBJ1-1): EAGVTQFPSHSVIEKGQTVTLRCDPISGHDNLYWYRRVMGKEIKFLLHFVKESKQDESGMPNNRFLAERTGGTYSTLKVQPAELEDSGVYFCASSPGAIMNTEAFFGQGTRLTVV.

The J gene is TRBJ1-3, the V gene TRBV5-6; possibly TRBD1 for D (6 bases). Germline assignment: CDR1 SGHDT and CDR2 YYEEEE. The CDR3 is 15 amino acids. Trimming removed 2 bases from V and 0 bases from J, with 9 bases in between. The CDR3 spells CASSFQGNSGNTIYF. CDR3 sequence (DNA): TGTGCCAGCAGCTTCCAGGGGAACTCTGGAAACACCATATATTTT.

The rearrangement uses TRBV9 and TRBJ2-7; 11 bases match TRBD1. The V segment lost 0 bases and the J segment 3 bases; nucleotides outside the gene matches: 2. The CDR3 covers 15 residues. Germline V gene lookup returns CDR1 SGDLS and CDR2 YYNGEE. CDR3 nucleotide sequence: TGTGCCAGCAGCGTAGCCGGGACAGGGGGCTACGAGCAGTACTTC. It translates to CASSVAGTGGYEQYF.

V is TRBV30 and J is TRBJ1-2, with 9 bases lining up with TRBD1. CDR3 length equals 13 residues. The germline CDR1 and CDR2 sequences are GTSNPN and SVGIG (reference sequence). The V segment lost 3 bases and the J segment 8 bases; nucleotides outside the gene matches: 7. Here the CDR3 reads CAWRFGTGQGYTF. For the CDR3, the DNA is TGTGCCTGGAGATTCGGGACAGGGCAAGGCTACACCTTC.

The chain combines TRBV7-3 with TRBJ1-1; no clear D. V lost 5 bases and J 7 bases, leaving 14 bases between the germline ends. Germline CDR1 and CDR2: SGHTA and FQGTGA. The CDR3 has 13 amino acids. The CDR3 DNA is TGTGCCAGCAGCCTTCACGATACCAATGAAGCTTTCTTT. Protein product: CASSLHDTNEAFF.

The genes are TRBV18 and TRBJ1-5, with D uncertain. The CDR3 is 14 residues long. The V gene lost 2 bases and the J gene lost 7 bases, with 12 bases spanning the gap. From germline, CDR1 is KGHSH and CDR2 LQKENI. This CDR3 is CASSPEPQDQPQHF. CDR3 sequence (DNA): TGTGCCAGCTCACCAGAGCCTCAAGACCAGCCCCAGCATTTT.

Written as DNA, the CDR3 is TGTGCCAGCAGTTCAGACAGGGGGTATAATGAGCAGTTCTTC. This gives the protein CASSSDRGYNEQFF. The V call is TRBV2, the J call TRBJ2-1, with 9 bases fitting TRBD1. The V gene end was trimmed by 5 bases and the J gene end by 7 bases; junction bases not matched to a gene: 6. The germline gives CDR1 SNHLY, CDR2 FYNNEI. This CDR3 comprises 14 residues.